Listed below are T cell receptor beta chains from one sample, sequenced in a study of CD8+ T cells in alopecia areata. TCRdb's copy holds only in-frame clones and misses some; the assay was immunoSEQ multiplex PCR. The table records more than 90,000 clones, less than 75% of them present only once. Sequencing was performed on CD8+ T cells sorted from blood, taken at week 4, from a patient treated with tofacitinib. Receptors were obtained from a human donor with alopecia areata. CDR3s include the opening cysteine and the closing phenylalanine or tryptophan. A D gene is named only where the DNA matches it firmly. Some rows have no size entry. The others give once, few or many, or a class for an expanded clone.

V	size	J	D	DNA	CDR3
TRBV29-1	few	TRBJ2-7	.	TGCAGCGTTGAATTATCGGGGCAGGTATACTACGAGCAGTACTTC	CSVELSGQVYYEQYF
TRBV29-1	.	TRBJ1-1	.	TGCAGCGTCCTCACCGAACTTCAAGCTTTCTTT	CSVLTELQAFF
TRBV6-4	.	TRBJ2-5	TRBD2	TGTGCCAGCAGCCCAGCGGGGGAACAAGAGACCCAGTACTTC	CASSPAGEQETQYF
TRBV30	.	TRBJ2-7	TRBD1	TGTGCCTGGAGTGAACCCGGGACAGGGGTAGGCTACGAGCAGTACTTC	CAWSEPGTGVGYEQYF
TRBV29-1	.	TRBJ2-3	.	TGCAGCGTTGGACAGACGCAGGGAGCAGATACGCAGTATTTT	CSVGQTQGADTQYF
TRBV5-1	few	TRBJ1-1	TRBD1	TGCGCCAGCAGCCGGGACAGGGGGCGTAAAACTGAAGCTTTCTTT	CASSRDRGRKTEAFF
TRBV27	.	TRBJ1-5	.	TGTGCCAGCAGTTTAGCGGTAAATCAGCCCCAGCATTTT	CASSLAVNQPQHF
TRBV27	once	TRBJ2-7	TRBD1	TGTGCCAGCAGTCTAGCAAGGACAGGGCCCGAGCAGTACTTC	CASSLARTGPEQYF
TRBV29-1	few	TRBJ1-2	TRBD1	TGCAGCGTCCCCAACGAAGGGGGCGGCTACACCTTC	CSVPNEGGGYTF
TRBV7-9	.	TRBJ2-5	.	TGTGCCAGCAGCCCAACCGCTTCTGGGAGGGAGACCCAGTACTTC	CASSPTASGRETQYF
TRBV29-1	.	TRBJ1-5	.	TGCAGCGTTGAAGAAGACTTGGGACAGCCCCAGCATTTT	CSVEEDLGQPQHF
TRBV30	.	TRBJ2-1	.	TGTGCCTGGCGGCCGAGTAGCTCCTACAATGAGCAGTTCTTC	CAWRPSSSYNEQFF
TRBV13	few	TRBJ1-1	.	TGTGCCAGCAGCTCGGCAGTGGACACTGAAGCTTTCTTT	CASSSAVDTEAFF
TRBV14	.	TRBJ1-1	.	TGTGCCAGCAGCGATCGAAAGGGCCTAGTGATCACTGAAGCTTTCTTT	CASSDRKGLVITEAFF